The clone carrying this T cell receptor beta chain has just one count. In the original processing: How many nucleated cells were present was estimated from reference gene primer amplification. TCRdb keeps only in-frame clones here, not all; method: immunoSEQ multiplex PCR. The V and J calls and clone size were taken over from that table, and D and trimming were inferred from the DNA. The sample includes about 260,000 clones, roughly nine tenths of them seen just once. This sample was taken from a study of blood T cell repertoires in COVID-19. Germline CDR1 is SGHNT and CDR2 is YYREEE (reference sequence). V was pared by 4 bases and J by 8 bases, with 0 bases of the junction left unmatched. The CDR3 consists of 11 residues.

The clonotype originates from a man aged 18 to 29 with active or convalescent COVID-19. Sequencing was done on a sample of peripheral blood. The chain carries TRBV5-4 and TRBJ2-1, with 7 bases aligning to TRBD2. The CDR3, as DNA: TGTGCCAGCAGCCGGGGGGATGAGCAGTTCTTC. Its translation: CASSRGDEQFF.